This section outlines one T cell receptor (beta chain) sequence together with its context. This clone was recorded once. The antigen this receptor binds is unknown. Base qualities are not recorded, but no much larger clone differs from it by a single base. This sample is part of a study of cytotoxic CD8 clonotypes in ibrutinib-treated CLL (dated by TCRdb to the early 2020s). Notes on the research overall: The cohort was composed of 10 to 11 relapsed/refractory and around 15 treatment-naive patients; IGHV unmutated status was identified in 17 patients. Responses were partial in 24 patients and complete in 2; after median approximately 67 months follow-up, roughly 14 stayed in remission and about 12 progressed. Response samples were obtained after a median of 12 months of treatment, with a range of roughly 6 to 36 months. On average, each sample had some 250,000 productive templates and approximately 89,000 productive rearrangements. Longitudinal samples were obtainable from about 30% of the roughly 90 participants in the trial. Cryopreserved peripheral blood mononuclear cells were collected before treatment, at response, and at either disease progression or sustained remission. Every remission and progressive disease sample was obtained while ibrutinib was still being received by the patients. What the study reported, not specific to this receptor: Public clonotypes were found to be uncommon and were observed to contract or remain stable during treatment; the increase in clonality was shown to reflect expansion of private clonotypes at ibrutinib response. At ibrutinib response clonality went up, during sustained remission it held steady, and at progression it dropped back toward baseline. At baseline, clonality was higher than in age-matched healthy donors and showed a strong correlation with circulating CD8+ T-cell counts. Sampling times were not matched between sustained-remission and progressing patients, and lymph node repertoires were not studied.

On a MiSeq, deep resolution sequencing aimed for a depth between 1 in 1 million and 1 in 200,000 T cells, with each clonotype covered approximately 10x on average. The immunoSEQ hsTCRB Kit was used to generate the TCR beta libraries. Turning to the authors' computational methods: The data were analyzed with ImmunoSEQ Analyzer and ImmunoSEQ Data Assistant, and V, D and J gene assignments followed IMGT definitions. Clonality, which ranges from 0 to 1, was calculated by subtracting the normalized Shannon entropy of productive rearrangement frequencies from one. Public clonotype analysis was restricted to overrepresented clonotypes comprising at least 0.05% of each patient's repertoire. Repertoires from some twelve age-matched healthy donors in immuneACCESS were used as clonality controls. The table was pulled from immuneACCESS by TCRdb, which kept in-frame rearrangements only. Such tables lose some clones; where checked, under half of the loss comes from unresolved V genes, and the rest has no known cause. V, J and clone size are those of that table, while D and trimming were read from the DNA. A total of just over 200,000 clones appear in this sample, approximately 79% of them only once. The ten largest clones capture approximately 10% of the sample.

In the paper's terms, the time point label means: approximately twelve months on ibrutinib. For TCR beta library preparation, around 2 micrograms of genomic DNA were isolated from cryopreserved PBMCs. High-throughput TCR beta sequencing was performed on longitudinal blood samples from CLL patients receiving ibrutinib monotherapy. The patients took part in an open-label, single-center phase 2 trial of ibrutinib monotherapy. For CDR1 and CDR2, the germline V gene lists SGHVS and FQNEAQ. The germline ends are 15 bases apart after V is trimmed by 2 bases and J by 4 bases. From the cysteine through the phenylalanine, the CDR3 covers 16 amino acids. This entry keeps only the CDR3 DNA: 48 bases, framed from base 1.

The input for sequencing was PBMCs, taken after 12 months of ibrutinib treatment. The sequence was collected from a human donor with chronic lymphocytic leukemia. Rearrangement joined TRBV7-8 to TRBJ1-3; the best D guess is TRBD1, with 6 bases matching. The sequenced DNA is TGTGCCAGCAGCTTACGACGGGGGGCTTCAGGAAACACCATATATTTT. The resulting protein is CASSLRRGASGNTIYF. With the portions outside the CDR3 filled from the reference TRBV7-8 and TRBJ1-3 genes, the complete variable region becomes GAGVSQSPRYKVAKRGQDVALRCDPISGHVSLFWYQQALGQGPEFLTYFQNEAQLDKSGLPSDRFFAERPEGSVSTLKIQRTQQEDSAVYLCASSLRRGASGNTIYFGEGSWLTVV.